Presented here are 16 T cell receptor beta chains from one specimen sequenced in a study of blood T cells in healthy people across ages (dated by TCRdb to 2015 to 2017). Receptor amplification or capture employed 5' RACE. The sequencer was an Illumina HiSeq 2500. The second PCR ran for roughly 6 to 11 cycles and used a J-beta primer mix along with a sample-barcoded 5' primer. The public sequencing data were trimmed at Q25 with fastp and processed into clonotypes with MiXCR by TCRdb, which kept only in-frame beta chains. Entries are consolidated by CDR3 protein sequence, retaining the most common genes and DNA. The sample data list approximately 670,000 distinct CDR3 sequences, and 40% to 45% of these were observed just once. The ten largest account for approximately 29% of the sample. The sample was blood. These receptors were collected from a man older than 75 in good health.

The CDR3 DNA reads TGCAGTGCTAGTCCCCAGCGAAACACTGAAGCTTTCTTT. This gives the protein CSASPQRNTEAFF. This sequence joins TRBV20-1 and TRBJ1-1; D is undetermined. The germline CDR1 and CDR2 sequences are DFQATT and SNEGSKA (reference sequence). V lost 3 bases and J 2 bases, leaving 10 bases between the germline ends. The CDR3 runs to 13 residues.

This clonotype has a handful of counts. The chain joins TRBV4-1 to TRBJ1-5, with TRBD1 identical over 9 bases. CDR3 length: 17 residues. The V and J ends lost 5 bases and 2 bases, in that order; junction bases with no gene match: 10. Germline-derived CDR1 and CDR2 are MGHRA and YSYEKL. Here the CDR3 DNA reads TGCGCCAGCAGCGCGGGACAGGGTATGAGTGGCAATCAGCCCCAGCATTTT. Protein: CASSAGQGMSGNQPQHF.

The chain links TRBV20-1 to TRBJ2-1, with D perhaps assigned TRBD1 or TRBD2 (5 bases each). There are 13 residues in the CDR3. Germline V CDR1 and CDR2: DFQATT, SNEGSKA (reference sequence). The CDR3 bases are TGCAACGCCCCCGGGACGGATTACAATGAGCAGTTCTTC. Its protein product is CNAPGTDYNEQFF.

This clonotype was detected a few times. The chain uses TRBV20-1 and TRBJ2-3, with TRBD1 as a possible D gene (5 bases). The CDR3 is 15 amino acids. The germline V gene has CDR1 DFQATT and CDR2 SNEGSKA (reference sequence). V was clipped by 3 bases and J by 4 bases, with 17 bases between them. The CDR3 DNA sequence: TGCAGTGCTAGGGTGTCAGGGAAGAGCCCAGATACGCAGTATTTT. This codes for CSARVSGKSPDTQYF.

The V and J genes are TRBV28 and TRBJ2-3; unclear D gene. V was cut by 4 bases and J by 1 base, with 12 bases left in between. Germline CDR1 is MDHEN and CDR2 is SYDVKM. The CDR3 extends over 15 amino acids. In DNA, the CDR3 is TGTGCCAGCAGTTCGCCGGCTCGGGGCACAGATACGCAGTATTTT. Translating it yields CASSSPARGTDTQYF.

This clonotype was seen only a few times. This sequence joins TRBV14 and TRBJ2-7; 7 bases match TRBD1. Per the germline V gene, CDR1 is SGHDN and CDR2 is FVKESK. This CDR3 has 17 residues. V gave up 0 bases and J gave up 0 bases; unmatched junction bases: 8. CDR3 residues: CASSQDERDSLSYEQYF. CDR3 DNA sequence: TGTGCCAGCAGCCAAGATGAACGGGACAGCCTCTCCTACGAGCAGTACTTC.

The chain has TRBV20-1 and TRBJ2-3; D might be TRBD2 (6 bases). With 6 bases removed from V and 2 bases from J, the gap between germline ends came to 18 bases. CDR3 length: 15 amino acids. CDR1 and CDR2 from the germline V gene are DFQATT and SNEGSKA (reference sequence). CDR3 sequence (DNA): TGCAGTGCAAGGGGTTGGGGACTTGACACAGATACGCAGTATTTT. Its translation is CSARGWGLDTDTQYF.

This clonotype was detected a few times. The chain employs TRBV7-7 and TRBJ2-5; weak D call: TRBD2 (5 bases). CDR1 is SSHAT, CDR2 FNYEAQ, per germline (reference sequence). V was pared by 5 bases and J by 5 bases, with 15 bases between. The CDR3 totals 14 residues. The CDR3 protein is CASSRSGNGETQYF. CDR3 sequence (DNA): TGTGCCAGCAGCAGATCGGGGAATGGGGAGACCCAGTACTTC.

The CDR3 region is CASSQSGGLYNEQYF. Written as DNA, the CDR3 is TGCGCCAGCTCCCAATCCGGGGGGCTATACAATGAGCAGTACTTC. The chain has TRBV4-3 and TRBJ2-5; D may be TRBD2 (7 bases). The germline V gene encodes CDR1 LGHNA and CDR2 YSLEER. Trimming removed 8 bases from V and 11 bases from J, with 27 bases in between. This CDR3 has 15 amino acids.

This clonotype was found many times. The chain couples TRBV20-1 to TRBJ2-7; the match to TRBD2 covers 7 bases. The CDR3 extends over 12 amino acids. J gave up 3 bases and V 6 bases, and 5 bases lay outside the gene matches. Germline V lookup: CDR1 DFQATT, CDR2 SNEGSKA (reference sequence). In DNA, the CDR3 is TGCAGTGCAGGGGAGGGAAACTACGAGCAGTACTTC. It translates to CSAGEGNYEQYF.

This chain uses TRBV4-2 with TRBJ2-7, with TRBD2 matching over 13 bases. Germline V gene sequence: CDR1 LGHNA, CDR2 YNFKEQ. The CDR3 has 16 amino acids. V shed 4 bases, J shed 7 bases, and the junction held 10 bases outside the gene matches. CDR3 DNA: TGTGCCAGCAGCCTTGGACTAGCGGGAGAACTAGGGGAGCAGTACTTC. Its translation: CASSLGLAGELGEQYF.

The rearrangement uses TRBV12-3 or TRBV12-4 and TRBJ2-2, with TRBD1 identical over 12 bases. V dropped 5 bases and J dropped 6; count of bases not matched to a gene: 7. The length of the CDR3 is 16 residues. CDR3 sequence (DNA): TGTGCCAGCAGTATCGGGACAGGGGGCCGGCCCGGGGAGCTGTTTTTT. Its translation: CASSIGTGGRPGELFF.

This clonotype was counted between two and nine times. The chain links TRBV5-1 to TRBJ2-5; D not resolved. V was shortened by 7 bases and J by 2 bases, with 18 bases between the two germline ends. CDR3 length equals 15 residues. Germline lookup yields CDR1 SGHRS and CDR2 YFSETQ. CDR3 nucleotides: TGCGCCAGCGCCACAGTGAGGAGTAGGCAAGAGACCCAGTACTTC. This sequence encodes CASATVRSRQETQYF.

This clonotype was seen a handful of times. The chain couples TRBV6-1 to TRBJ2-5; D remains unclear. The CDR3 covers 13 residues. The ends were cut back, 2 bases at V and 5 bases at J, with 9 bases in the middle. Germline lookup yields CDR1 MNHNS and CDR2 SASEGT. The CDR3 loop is CASSELARETQYF. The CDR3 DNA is TGTGCCAGCAGTGAATTGGCCCGGGAGACCCAGTACTTC.

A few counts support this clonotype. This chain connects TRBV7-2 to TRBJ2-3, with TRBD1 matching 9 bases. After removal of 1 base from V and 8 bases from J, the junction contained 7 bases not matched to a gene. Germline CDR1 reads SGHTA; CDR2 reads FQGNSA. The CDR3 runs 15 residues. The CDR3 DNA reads TGTGCCAGCAGCTTAGGTGGGACAGGGTGGCGTACGCAGTATTTT. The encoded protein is CASSLGGTGWRTQYF.

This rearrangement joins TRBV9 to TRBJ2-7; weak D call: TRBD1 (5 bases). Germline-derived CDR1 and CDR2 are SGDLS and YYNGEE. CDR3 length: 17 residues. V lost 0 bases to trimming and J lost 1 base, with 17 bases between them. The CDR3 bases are TGTGCCAGCAGCGTAGGACCTAGGGCAGGGAAATCCTACGAGCAGTACTTC. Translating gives CASSVGPRAGKSYEQYF.